The entry below gives a single T cell receptor (beta chain) sequence along with its context. Its antigen is still unknown. This sample stems from a study of yellow fever vaccine responses in identical twins. Trimming pared 0 bases from V and 5 bases from J, leaving 9 bases between. From germline, CDR1 is SGHRS and CDR2 YFSETQ. The CDR3 contains 14 residues. MiXCR, applied by TCRdb to the RT-PCR reads, yields one record per CDR3 protein. The data contain 15,000 to 20,000 distinct CDR3 sequences, 60% to 70% of them singletons. General study findings and limits: Twins reportedly had a vaccine T cell response that seemed partly convergent, partly personalized.

The J gene is TRBJ2-1, the V gene TRBV5-1; D is perhaps TRBD2 (5 bases). The TCR was taken from a young woman who received the yellow fever vaccine. The sample here was T cells from blood (PBMCs), unsorted or a sorted subset (not recorded which), taken before or after yellow fever vaccination (not recorded which). CDR3 in DNA: TGCGCCAGCAGCTTGGTACTAGGAAACAATGAGCAGTTCTTC. It yields the protein CASSLVLGNNEQFF.